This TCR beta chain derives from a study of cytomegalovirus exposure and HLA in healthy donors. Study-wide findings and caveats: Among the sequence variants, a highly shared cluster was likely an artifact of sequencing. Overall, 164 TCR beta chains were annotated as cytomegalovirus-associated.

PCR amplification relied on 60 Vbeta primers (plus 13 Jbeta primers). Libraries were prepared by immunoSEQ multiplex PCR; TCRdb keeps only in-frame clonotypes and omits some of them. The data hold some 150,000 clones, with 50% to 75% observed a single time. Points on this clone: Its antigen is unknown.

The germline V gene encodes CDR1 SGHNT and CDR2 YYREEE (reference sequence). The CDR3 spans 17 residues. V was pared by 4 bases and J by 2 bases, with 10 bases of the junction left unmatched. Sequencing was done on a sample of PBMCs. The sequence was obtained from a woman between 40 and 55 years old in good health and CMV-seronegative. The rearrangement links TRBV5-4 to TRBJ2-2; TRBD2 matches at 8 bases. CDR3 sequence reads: CASSPVGTRVNTGELFF. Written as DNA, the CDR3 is TGTGCCAGCAGCCCCGTGGGGACTAGGGTAAACACCGGGGAGCTGTTTTTT.